Below, 29 T cell receptor beta chains from the same sample are listed, as sequenced in a study of brain metastases from non-small cell lung cancer (dated by TCRdb to between 2017 and 2020). The library was built by means of the immunoSEQ multiplex PCR assay. Drawn from immuneACCESS, this table holds only the in-frame rearrangements with V and J called that TCRdb kept. Clones are partly lost; checked studies trace under half to an unresolved V gene and leave the rest unexplained. The sample yields over a thousand clones; 85% to 90% were counted once. More than 10% of the sample is in the top ten clones. Sequencing was performed on tumor-adjacent normal tissue. The receptors were sampled from a donor at least 40 years old with non-small cell lung cancer.

The gene calls are TRBV23-1 and TRBJ2-1; 7 positions agree with TRBD2. TRBV23-1 counts as an open reading frame of uncertain function. V lost 0 bases, J lost 4 bases, and 6 bases stayed unmatched. This CDR3 is 16 amino acids long. CDR3 coding DNA: TGCGCCAGCAGTCAATCCACCGGGAGGAGTTACAATGAGCAGTTCTTC. It yields the protein CASSQSTGRSYNEQFF.

The CDR3: CASSLAGTGSYTIYF. Written as DNA, the CDR3 is TGCGCCAGCAGCTTGGCCGGGACAGGGTCGTACACCATATATTTT. This chain connects TRBV5-1 to TRBJ1-3, with 9 bases aligning to TRBD1. The CDR3 has 15 amino acids. Germline CDR1 SGHRS, CDR2 YFSETQ. The V segment lost 0 bases and the J segment 8 bases; nucleotides outside the gene matches: 6. Together with reference TRBV5-1 and TRBJ1-3, the CDR3 gives the full variable domain: KAGVTQTPRYLIKTRGQQVTLSCSPISGHRSVSWYQQTPGQGLQFLFEYFSETQRNKGNFPGRFSGRQFSNSRSEMNVSTLELGDSALYLCASSLAGTGSYTIYFGEGSWLTVV.

The chain has TRBV18 and TRBJ1-2; D uncertain. This CDR3 comprises 12 residues. Germline V lookup: CDR1 KGHSH, CDR2 LQKENI. V lost 2 bases, J lost 8 bases, and 9 bases lay in between. In nucleotides, the CDR3 is TGTGCCAGCTCACCAGGGGAAGGCGGCTACACCTTC. Translated, it gives CASSPGEGGYTF. Based on the CDR3 plus reference TRBV18 and TRBJ1-2, the full variable domain is NAGVMQNPRHLVRRRGQEARLRCSPMKGHSHVYWYRQLPEEGLKFMVYLQKENIIDESGMPKERFSAEFPKEGPSILRIQQVVRGDSAAYFCASSPGEGGYTFGSGTRLTVV.

The CDR3 nucleotides read TGTGCCAGCAGCTACGGGAGTCCAAGCTCCTACAATGAGCAGTTCTTC. Amino acid sequence: CASSYGSPSSYNEQFF. The rearrangement links TRBV5-4 to TRBJ2-1, with D perhaps TRBD2 (6 bases). This CDR3 has 16 amino acids. The V end was cut by 3 bases, the J end by 0 bases, with 13 bases between. CDR1 and CDR2 (germline): SGHNT, YYREEE (reference sequence). The variable domain in full, completed from reference TRBV5-4 and TRBJ2-1, reads ETGVTQSPTHLIKTRGQQVTLRCSSQSGHNTVSWYQQALGQGPQFIFQYYREEENGRGNFPPRFSGLQFPNYSSELNVNALELDDSALYLCASSYGSPSSYNEQFFGPGTRLTVL.

The chain couples TRBV6-4 to TRBJ2-5, with 7 bases that match TRBD1. With V trimmed by 5 bases and J by 5 bases, 8 bases remained unmatched. The length of the CDR3 is 14 residues. Germline V gives CDR1 MRHNA, CDR2 SNTAGT. The CDR3 coding sequence is TGTGCCAGCAGTCCGGAACAGGGGAGTGAGACCCAGTACTTC. Protein: CASSPEQGSETQYF.

The chain joins TRBV7-8 to TRBJ2-2; D uncertain. This CDR3 contains 13 residues. Per the germline V gene, CDR1 is SGHVS and CDR2 is FQNEAQ. With 8 bases removed from V and 2 bases from J, the gap between germline ends came to 9 bases. The CDR3 DNA reads as TGTGCCAGCGGGCCTCAAAACACCGGGGAGCTGTTTTTT. Translated: CASGPQNTGELFF. Full variable domain (remainder filled in from reference TRBV7-8 and TRBJ2-2): GAGVSQSPRYKVAKRGQDVALRCDPISGHVSLFWYQQALGQGPEFLTYFQNEAQLDKSGLPSDRFFAERPEGSVSTLKIQRTQQEDSAVYLCASGPQNTGELFFGEGSRLTVL.

The chain recombines TRBV5-6 with TRBJ2-1; the D is unclear. The CDR3 is 12 amino acids. Germline V CDR1 and CDR2: SGHDT, YYEEEE. V was pared by 4 bases and J by 7 bases, with 9 bases between. The CDR3 protein is CASSPRRNEQFF. CDR3 bases: TGTGCCAGCAGCCCCAGAAGGAATGAGCAGTTCTTC.

The chain carries TRBV6-1 and TRBJ1-6, with D maybe TRBD1 (6 bases). Germline V gene data show CDR1 as MNHNS and CDR2 as SASEGT. This CDR3 has 14 residues. The V and J ends lost 2 bases and 8 bases respectively, with 10 bases between them. CDR3 nucleotide sequence: TGTGCCAGCAGTGAAATCAGGGGTTATTCACCCCTCCACTTT. Its translation is CASSEIRGYSPLHF.

V gene TRBV13 combines with J gene TRBJ2-1; TRBD2 aligns across 8 bases. The ends lost 3 bases at V and 4 bases at J; junction bases unmatched: 14. The CDR3 totals 18 residues. The V gene's germline CDR1 is PRHDT and CDR2 FYEKMQ (reference sequence). The CDR3 DNA follows: TGTGCCAGCAGCTTTAGGGTCGCCCCGGCTAGCGGGTACAATGAGCAGTTCTTC. Amino acid sequence: CASSFRVAPASGYNEQFF.

The V and J genes are TRBV6-6 and TRBJ1-5, with 10 positions matching TRBD1. The CDR3 consists of 17 residues. The germline V gene has CDR1 MNHNY and CDR2 SVGAGI (reference sequence). V gave up 5 bases and J gave up 3 bases; unmatched junction bases: 10. The CDR3 protein is CASSPSGQGETNQPQHF. In nucleotides, the CDR3 is TGTGCCAGCAGTCCGTCAGGACAGGGGGAGACCAATCAGCCCCAGCATTTT.

The chain is built from TRBV2 and TRBJ2-3; TRBD2 agrees at 14 bases. Germline V gene lookup returns CDR1 SNHLY and CDR2 FYNNEI. This CDR3 is 16 amino acids long. V was pared by 3 bases and J by 4 bases, with 3 bases of the junction left unmatched. The CDR3 is CASSDSGLAGADTQYF. CDR3 coding DNA: TGTGCCAGCAGTGATTCGGGACTAGCGGGAGCAGATACGCAGTATTTT.

The chain is built from TRBV5-4 and TRBJ2-4; 7 bases line up with TRBD1. The CDR3 is 14 amino acids. CDR1 and CDR2 from the germline V gene are SGHNT and YYREEE (reference sequence). The junction had 8 bases not matched to a gene; V was cut back by 4 bases and J by 7 bases. In nucleotides, the CDR3 is TGTGCCAGCAGCCGACAGGGCTCCACTAACATTCAGTACTTC. Residues: CASSRQGSTNIQYF.

The chain employs TRBV7-6 and TRBJ2-7; TRBD1 matches 7 bases. V shed 10 bases, J shed 2 bases, and the junction held 8 bases outside the gene matches. The CDR3 spans 13 residues. Germline V gene lookup returns CDR1 SGHVS and CDR2 FNYEAQ. CDR3 loop: CATTKGAAYEQYF. CDR3 nucleotides: TGTGCCACTACTAAGGGGGCAGCCTACGAGCAGTACTTC.

In this sample, this clone turned up a few times. This CDR3 is also generated by other DNA sequences in the sample. The chain carries TRBV4-1 and TRBJ2-5; a possible D gene is TRBD2 (6 bases). The CDR3 is made up of 13 amino acids. Deletions cut 4 bases from V and 4 bases from J, with 10 bases between. Germline V gene data show CDR1 as MGHRA and CDR2 as YSYEKL. CDR3 sequence (DNA): TGCGCCAGCAGCCCAGCGGGCTTAGAGACCCAGTACTTC. Translating it yields CASSPAGLETQYF.

Notes on this clone: Distinct nucleotide sequences in the sample also encode this CDR3. The chain recombines TRBV7-6 with TRBJ2-5, with 13 nucleotides matching TRBD2. The CDR3 covers 18 residues. The V gene end was trimmed by 3 bases and the J gene end by 3 bases; junction bases not matched to a gene: 10. Germline V CDR1 and CDR2: SGHVS, FNYEAQ. The CDR3 protein is CASSFEWTSGRVEETQYF. The CDR3 bases are TGTGCCAGCAGCTTTGAATGGACTAGCGGGAGAGTGGAAGAGACCCAGTACTTC.

The chain has TRBV2 and TRBJ2-3; D possibly matches TRBD1 or TRBD2 (5 bases each). Germline CDR1 is SNHLY and CDR2 is FYNNEI. The CDR3 runs 17 residues. V was trimmed by 7 bases and J by 2 bases, leaving 22 bases between them. The CDR3 nucleotides are TGTGCCAGCACTCAGGGCCCCGCACTGGAGGTCACAGATACGCAGTATTTT. As protein: CASTQGPALEVTDTQYF.

About this clone: The same CDR3 arises from other DNA sequences in this sample as well. The chain joins TRBV4-1 to TRBJ2-5; TRBD2 might be the D (6 bases). CDR1 and CDR2 (germline): MGHRA, YSYEKL. The CDR3 loop spans 13 amino acids. The ends were cut back, 6 bases at V and 4 bases at J, with 12 bases in the middle. The CDR3 reads CASSPAGLETQYF. The DNA of the CDR3 is TGCGCCAGCAGTCCAGCGGGCTTAGAGACCCAGTACTTC.

This chain links TRBV7-3 with TRBJ1-1; 7 nucleotides line up with TRBD1. With V trimmed by 5 bases and J by 3 bases, 6 bases remained unmatched. The CDR3 has 14 residues. Germline V gives CDR1 SGHTA, CDR2 FQGTGA. The CDR3 is CASSPTGRDTEAFF. The CDR3 region has the DNA TGTGCCAGCAGCCCGACAGGGAGGGACACTGAAGCTTTCTTT.

The table lists this clone with a count of one. The V and J genes are TRBV19 and TRBJ1-6, with unresolved D. The CDR3 has 15 residues. CDR1 is LNHDA, CDR2 SQIVND, per germline (reference sequence). Trimming took 3 bases from V and 6 from J, leaving 12 bases between them. The CDR3 region has the DNA TGTGCCAGTAGTATGGAGGTACTATCTAATTCACCCCTCCACTTT. Translated: CASSMEVLSNSPLHF. Full variable domain (missing parts from reference TRBV19 and TRBJ1-6): DGGITQSPKYLFRKEGQNVTLSCEQNLNHDAMYWYRQDPGQGLRLIYYSQIVNDFQKGDIAEGYSVSREKKESFPLTVTSAQKNPTAFYLCASSMEVLSNSPLHFGNGTRLTVT.

The gene calls are TRBV19 and TRBJ2-3; no reliable D call. This CDR3 comprises 12 residues. Germline assignment: CDR1 LNHDA and CDR2 SQIVND (reference sequence). Trimming took 6 bases from V and 0 from J, leaving 4 bases between them. CDR3 sequence (DNA): TGTGCCAGTAGGCAGAGCACAGATACGCAGTATTTT. Translation: CASRQSTDTQYF.

A few counts support this clone. Other DNA sequences in the same sample also yield this CDR3. The J gene is TRBJ2-7, the V gene TRBV9; 9 nucleotides line up with TRBD1. The germline CDR1 and CDR2 sequences are SGDLS and YYNGEE. V lost 2 bases and J lost 2; bases outside the gene matches: 2. This CDR3 comprises 14 residues. CDR3 DNA sequence: TGTGCCAGCAGCGTGGGACAGGGTACCTACGAGCAGTACTTC. Translation: CASSVGQGTYEQYF.

In its sample, this clone was seen a few times. The genes are TRBV18 and TRBJ1-1; D gene uncertain. CDR1 is KGHSH and CDR2 is LQKENI in the germline V gene. Trimming left V 5 bases short and J 1 base short, with 5 bases between. The CDR3 totals 12 residues. CDR3: CASSGENTEAFF. CDR3 DNA sequence: TGTGCCAGCTCAGGGGAGAACACTGAAGCTTTCTTT.

The chain carries TRBV7-8 and TRBJ2-2, with 8 bases aligning to TRBD1. The V segment lost 0 bases and the J segment 7 bases; nucleotides outside the gene matches: 7. The V gene's germline CDR1 is SGHVS and CDR2 FQNEAQ. The length of the CDR3 is 16 residues. This CDR3 reads CASSLAARGHGGELFF. The CDR3 DNA reads as TGTGCCAGCAGCTTAGCTGCCAGGGGGCATGGCGGGGAGCTGTTTTTT. Full variable domain (outside the CDR3, taken from reference TRBV7-8 and TRBJ2-2): GAGVSQSPRYKVAKRGQDVALRCDPISGHVSLFWYQQALGQGPEFLTYFQNEAQLDKSGLPSDRFFAERPEGSVSTLKIQRTQQEDSAVYLCASSLAARGHGGELFFGEGSRLTVL.

The rearrangement links TRBV5-1 to TRBJ2-5, with D perhaps TRBD1 or TRBD2 (5 bases each). CDR3 length: 15 amino acids. Germline V gives CDR1 SGHRS, CDR2 YFSETQ. V was clipped by 4 bases and J by 4 bases, with 17 bases between them. The CDR3 loop reads CASSVLPGSRETQYF. The CDR3 nucleotides read TGCGCCAGCAGCGTACTTCCAGGGAGTCGAGAGACCCAGTACTTC.

By share, this clone ranks as large. Additional DNA sequences in this sample encode the identical CDR3. This chain joins TRBV9 and TRBJ1-1, with D uncertain. This CDR3 has 14 residues. From germline, CDR1 is SGDLS and CDR2 YYNGEE. Between the trimmed V and J ends, which lost 0 bases and 4 bases, there was a span of 10 bases. The CDR3 DNA sequence: TGTGCCAGCAGCGTAGACGGGATGGGCACTGAAGCTTTCTTT. The encoded protein is CASSVDGMGTEAFF.

In regard to this clone: The same CDR3 can be traced to other DNA sequences in this sample. CDR3 loop: CASSAGTVNSPLHF. The CDR3 bases are TGTGCCAGCAGCGCCGGGACAGTAAATTCACCCCTCCACTTT. J is TRBJ1-6 and V is TRBV9; 7 bases align to TRBD1. CDR3 length: 14 amino acids. Germline CDR1 is SGDLS and CDR2 is YYNGEE. The ends lost 3 bases at V and 7 bases at J; junction bases unmatched: 4.

V and J are TRBV15 and TRBJ1-4; 8 bases fit TRBD1. CDR1 LNHNV and CDR2 YYDKDF come from the germline V gene (reference sequence). The CDR3 has 17 amino acids. J gave up 5 bases and V 2 bases, and 10 bases lay outside the gene matches. The chain's CDR3 is CATSRRPGQGRNEKLFF. CDR3 DNA sequence: TGTGCCACCAGCAGACGCCCCGGACAGGGCCGGAATGAAAAACTGTTTTTT.

The gene calls are TRBV29-1 and TRBJ2-3; no definite D call. V was clipped by 4 bases and J by 2 bases, with 7 bases between them. CDR1 and CDR2 (germline): SQVTM, ANQGSEA. This CDR3 is built from 12 residues. DNA of the CDR3: TGCAGCGTTGCAGAATTCACAGATACGCAGTATTTT. It is translated as CSVAEFTDTQYF.

V is TRBV19 and J is TRBJ2-2; D gene ambiguous. CDR1 is LNHDA, CDR2 SQIVND, per germline (reference sequence). The CDR3 has 13 residues. V was pared by 10 bases and J by 0 bases, with 9 bases between. CDR3 protein: CAIGSTNTGELFF. DNA for the CDR3: TGTGCCATCGGATCTACGAACACCGGGGAGCTGTTTTTT.